The next 21 T cell receptor beta chains were all read from a single sample in a study of OX40 agonist ivuxolimab in advanced cancers. Generated by immunoSEQ multiplex PCR, the TCRdb table keeps only in-frame clones and is missing some. The data show some 16,000 clones, 75% to 90% seen once. The sequencing here drew on CD4+ or CD8+ T cells sorted from blood, taken in a trial of the OX40 agonist ivuxolimab. The origin of the receptors is an adult with an advanced solid tumor such as melanoma, head and neck, liver or kidney cancer.

The V gene is TRBV9, the J gene TRBJ1-6; D is uncertain. Germline CDR1 is SGDLS and CDR2 is YYNGEE. Trimming took off 3 bases at V and 5 bases at J, with 9 bases between the two ends. The CDR3 loop spans 14 amino acids. The CDR3: CASSARVNNSPLHF. The CDR3 DNA reads as TGTGCCAGCAGCGCTAGGGTGAATAATTCACCCCTCCACTTT. Supplemented by reference TRBV9 and TRBJ1-6, the full variable domain reads DSGVTQTPKHLITATGQRVTLRCSPRSGDLSVYWYQQSLDQGLQFLIQYYNGEERAKGNILERFSAQQFPDLHSELNLSSLELGDSALYFCASSARVNNSPLHFGNGTRLTVT.

The genes are TRBV6-4 and TRBJ2-2; 7 bases align to TRBD1. V dropped 1 base and J dropped 5; count of bases not matched to a gene: 4. Germline V gene sequence: CDR1 MRHNA, CDR2 SNTAGT. The CDR3 loop spans 15 amino acids. In nucleotides, the CDR3 is TGTGCCAGCAGTGACTACCACAGGGGAACCGGGGAGCTGTTTTTT. This gives the protein CASSDYHRGTGELFF.

The V call is TRBV28, the J call TRBJ1-5, with D uncertain. Trimming left V 2 bases short and J 5 bases short, with 16 bases between. The CDR3 extends over 16 amino acids. Looked up from germline, CDR1 is MDHEN and CDR2 is SYDVKM. The CDR3 here is CASSLGWDRKDQPQHF. The CDR3 DNA follows: TGTGCCAGCAGTTTAGGATGGGATAGGAAGGATCAGCCCCAGCATTTT.

This clone was counted a single time. The chain carries TRBV28 and TRBJ2-7, with D unresolved. The germline V and J ends were trimmed by 1 base and 3 bases, with 7 bases remaining between them. Germline V gene data show CDR1 as MDHEN and CDR2 as SYDVKM. CDR3 length: 13 residues. CDR3 bases: TGTGCCAGCAGTTTATCCAGCCTCTACGAGCAGTACTTC. Its protein product is CASSLSSLYEQYF. The entire variable domain, with the rest obtained from reference TRBV28 and TRBJ2-7, is as follows: DVKVTQSSRYLVKRTGEKVFLECVQDMDHENMFWYRQDPGLGLRLIYFSYDVKMKEKGDIPEGYSVSREKKERFSLILESASTNQTSMYLCASSLSSLYEQYFGPGTRLTVT.

This sequence joins TRBV2 and TRBJ2-1; the D is unclear. This CDR3 region has 15 residues. The V gene lost 4 bases and the J gene lost 0 bases, with 10 bases spanning the gap. Germline V CDR1 and CDR2: SNHLY, FYNNEI. The chain's CDR3 is CASSVGTSSYNEQFF. DNA of the CDR3: TGTGCCAGCAGTGTTGGAACGAGCTCCTACAATGAGCAGTTCTTC. Supplemented by reference TRBV2 and TRBJ2-1, the full variable domain reads EPEVTQTPSHQVTQMGQEVILRCVPISNHLYFYWYRQILGQKVEFLVSFYNNEISEKSEIFDDQFSVERPDGSNFTLKIRSTKLEDSAMYFCASSVGTSSYNEQFFGPGTRLTVL.

This chain links TRBV6-6 with TRBJ2-5; 8 positions agree with TRBD2. The germline CDR1 and CDR2 sequences are MNHNY and SVGAGI (reference sequence). The CDR3 loop spans 16 amino acids. V shed 2 bases and J 0 bases; nucleotides not matched to a gene: 5. Written as DNA, the CDR3 is TGTGCCAGCAGTTACCCAGAGCGGGAGAACCAAGAGACCCAGTACTTC. Amino acid sequence: CASSYPERENQETQYF.

In its sample, this clone was seen once. V usage is TRBV5-1 and J usage is TRBJ2-1; the match to TRBD2 covers 13 bases. The germline CDR1 and CDR2 sequences are SGHRS and YFSETQ. Trimming removed 6 bases from V and 5 bases from J; junction bases left unmatched: 8. CDR3 length equals 16 residues. CDR3: CASTTLGLAGDNEQFF. CDR3 coding DNA: TGCGCCAGCACGACCCTCGGACTAGCGGGAGACAATGAGCAGTTCTTC.

The J gene is TRBJ2-1, the V gene TRBV9, with 7 bases matching TRBD2. The V and J ends lost 0 bases and 0 bases, in that order; junction bases with no gene match: 21. Germline V gene sequence: CDR1 SGDLS, CDR2 YYNGEE. The CDR3 is 22 amino acids. DNA for the CDR3: TGTGCCAGCAGCGTAGCGGCTAGGGAGGGTCCTAGCGGTCAGAGCTCCTACAATGAGCAGTTCTTC. This translates into CASSVAAREGPSGQSSYNEQFF. The full variable domain, in which reference TRBV9 and TRBJ2-1 provide the parts outside the CDR3, is DSGVTQTPKHLITATGQRVTLRCSPRSGDLSVYWYQQSLDQGLQFLIQYYNGEERAKGNILERFSAQQFPDLHSELNLSSLELGDSALYFCASSVAAREGPSGQSSYNEQFFGPGTRLTVL.

J is TRBJ1-5 and V is TRBV6-1, with D possibly TRBD1 on 5 matching bases. Looked up from germline, CDR1 is MNHNS and CDR2 is SASEGT. V lost 6 bases and J lost 3, with 12 bases in between. This CDR3 contains 14 residues. CDR3 sequence reads: CASSILGPNQPQHF. The CDR3 coding sequence is TGTGCCAGCAGCATTCTGGGGCCCAATCAGCCCCAGCATTTT.

The gene calls are TRBV7-9 and TRBJ1-1, with a tentative D call TRBD1 (5 bases). The V end lost 5 bases, the J end lost 8 bases, and 21 bases lay between the germline ends. This CDR3 spans 15 amino acids. Germline-derived CDR1 and CDR2 are SEHNR and FQNEAQ (reference sequence). The CDR3 DNA is TGTGCCAGCAGCGACCACATCCGGGACCCACAAGAAGCTTTCTTT. Its translation: CASSDHIRDPQEAFF. Variable domain in full (rest from reference TRBV7-9 and TRBJ1-1): DTGVSQNPRHKITKRGQNVTFRCDPISEHNRLYWYRQTLGQGPEFLTYFQNEAQLEKSRLLSDRFSAERPKGSFSTLEIQRTEQGDSAMYLCASSDHIRDPQEAFFGQGTRLTVV.

V and J are TRBV30 and TRBJ1-2; the match to TRBD1 covers 11 bases. This CDR3 region has 13 residues. Germline V CDR1 and CDR2: GTSNPN, SVGIG (reference sequence). The V and J ends lost 0 bases and 8 bases, in that order; junction bases with no gene match: 2. CDR3 region: CAWSVWDRGGYTF. CDR3 coding DNA: TGTGCCTGGAGTGTTTGGGACAGGGGGGGCTACACCTTC.

This clone has a single count. The chain employs TRBV18 and TRBJ1-2, with unresolved D. The CDR3 runs 13 residues. Deletions cut 3 bases from V and 2 bases from J, with 7 bases between. Per the germline V gene, CDR1 is KGHSH and CDR2 is LQKENI. CDR3 sequence reads: CASSPSSNYGYTF. The CDR3 nucleotides are TGTGCCAGCTCACCTAGTTCAAACTATGGCTACACCTTC.

The chain combines TRBV7-9 with TRBJ1-1; D gene uncertain. The CDR3 runs to 15 residues. The V gene lost 5 bases and the J gene lost 1 base, with 14 bases spanning the gap. Per germline, CDR1 SEHNR and CDR2 FQNEAQ (reference sequence). The CDR3: CASSPYTRENTEAFF. The DNA of the CDR3 is TGTGCCAGCAGCCCATACACGCGGGAGAACACTGAAGCTTTCTTT.

V is TRBV7-8 and J is TRBJ1-5; possible D gene TRBD1, 5 bases. Germline V gives CDR1 SGHVS, CDR2 FQNEAQ. This CDR3 has 16 amino acids. Trimming removed 3 bases from V and 4 bases from J, with 16 bases in between. The CDR3 region is CASSFSGAFGNQPQHF. In nucleotides, the CDR3 is TGTGCCAGCAGCTTTTCCGGGGCGTTTGGAAATCAGCCCCAGCATTTT.

The V and J genes are TRBV6-5 and TRBJ2-7, with D maybe TRBD1 (5 bases). V lost 6 bases and J lost 7, with 13 bases in between. The CDR3 sequence is 12 residues long. The germline V gene encodes CDR1 MNHEY and CDR2 SVGAGI. CDR3 DNA: TGTGCCAGCAGAGGGGCTCTGGGGGAGCAGTACTTC. Encoded protein: CASRGALGEQYF.

The chain couples TRBV27 to TRBJ2-2; D remains unclear. Germline V gene sequence: CDR1 MNHEY, CDR2 SMNVEV (reference sequence). The CDR3 consists of 14 residues. The V end lost 4 bases, the J end lost 0 bases, and 6 bases lay between the germline ends. CDR3 residues: CASSSSPNTGELFF. The CDR3 nucleotides read TGTGCCAGCAGTTCGAGCCCGAACACCGGGGAGCTGTTTTTT.

The chain combines TRBV4-1 with TRBJ2-7; TRBD1 is a possible D gene (5 bases). Germline V lookup: CDR1 MGHRA, CDR2 YSYEKL. This CDR3 is built from 14 residues. V dropped 5 bases and J dropped 2 bases, with 13 bases sitting between them. CDR3 protein: CASSFPGKPYEQYF. The CDR3 bases are TGCGCCAGCAGCTTCCCAGGGAAACCCTACGAGCAGTACTTC.

V is TRBV27 and J is TRBJ2-1; the D call may be TRBD1 or TRBD2 (5 bases each). The CDR3 has 13 amino acids. Per the germline V gene, CDR1 is MNHEY and CDR2 is SMNVEV (reference sequence). The V and J ends lost 5 bases and 9 bases respectively, with 14 bases between them. The CDR3 sequence: CASSPRGVPEQFF. The CDR3 region has the DNA TGTGCCAGCAGTCCCCGAGGGGTTCCTGAGCAGTTCTTC.

By frequency in the sample, this clone is medium-sized (0.01 to 0.1%). Different DNA sequences within this sample yield the same CDR3. This chain uses TRBV19 with TRBJ2-7; a weak D match, TRBD2 (5 bases). The V end was cut by 3 bases, the J end by 3 bases, with 9 bases between. CDR1 is LNHDA and CDR2 is SQIVND in the germline V gene (reference sequence). The CDR3 covers 13 residues. CDR3 bases: TGTGCCAGTAGTATCGCAGAGGGCTACGAGCAGTACTTC. This codes for CASSIAEGYEQYF.

This chain connects TRBV11-1 to TRBJ1-3; no definite D call. CDR1 and CDR2 (germline): SGHAT, FQDESV (reference sequence). CDR3 length: 15 amino acids. Trimming took 1 base from V and 2 from J, leaving 9 bases between them. This CDR3 is CASSLEADTGNTIYF. DNA of the CDR3: TGTGCCAGCAGCTTAGAGGCCGACACTGGAAACACCATATATTTT.

The rearrangement uses TRBV11-2 and TRBJ2-3; D is perhaps TRBD1 or TRBD2 (5 bases each). The germline CDR1 and CDR2 sequences are SGHAT and FQNNGV. Between the trimmed V and J ends, which lost 7 bases and 0 bases, there was a span of 14 bases. CDR3 length: 15 amino acids. Written as DNA, the CDR3 is TGTGCCAGCACCCTGACTGGGGGTAGCACAGATACGCAGTATTTT. Amino acid sequence: CASTLTGGSTDTQYF.